Presented here are 26 T cell receptor beta chains from one specimen sequenced in a study of monozygotic twins with inflammatory bowel disease. From the 5' RACE reads, TCRdb lists one entry per CDR3 protein and no DNA. The data include roughly 300,000 distinct CDR3 sequences; the top ten clones carry approximately 5.4%. Source material: blood. These receptor sequences come from a human donor with ulcerative colitis or Crohn's disease, or a healthy co-twin of an affected twin (not recorded which).

The V and J genes are TRBV20-1 and TRBJ1-1; absent DNA, TCRdb's TRBD1 call cannot be checked. This CDR3 is built from 11 residues. The germline CDR1 and CDR2 sequences are DFQATT and SNEGSKA (reference sequence). This CDR3 is CSATPYTEAFF.

The chain joins TRBV5-1 to TRBJ2-7; there is no DNA to check the TCRdb D call of TRBD1. Germline V gene lookup returns CDR1 SGHRS and CDR2 YFSETQ. The CDR3 consists of 15 residues. CDR3 sequence: CASSLGGQGNYEQYF. The variable domain in full, with the rest retrieved from reference TRBV5-1 and TRBJ2-7, is KAGVTQTPRYLIKTRGQQVTLSCSPISGHRSVSWYQQTPGQGLQFLFEYFSETQRNKGNFPGRFSGRQFSNSRSEMNVSTLELGDSALYLCASSLGGQGNYEQYFGPGTRLTVT.

The chain carries TRBV7-2 and TRBJ2-6; TCRdb indicates TRBD1, and absent DNA this call remains unverified. There are 17 residues in the CDR3. CDR1 is SGHTA and CDR2 is FQGNSA in the germline V gene. CDR3 region: CASRRQGRTSGANVLTF. The full variable domain, its missing parts supplied by reference TRBV7-2 and TRBJ2-6, is GAGVSQSPSNKVTEKGKDVELRCDPISGHTALYWYRQSLGQGLEFLIYFQGNSAPDKSGLPSDRFSAERTGGSVSTLTIQRTQQEDSAVYLCASRRQGRTSGANVLTFGAGSRLTVL.

The chain couples TRBV27 to TRBJ2-5; TCRdb lists TRBD1, though no DNA is available to test this call. CDR3 length: 15 residues. Looked up from germline, CDR1 is MNHEY and CDR2 is SMNVEV (reference sequence). The CDR3 sequence: CASSSVGPGVRTQYF.

The chain couples TRBV10-2 to TRBJ2-3; TCRdb reports TRBD1, a call that lacks DNA to check it against. The CDR3 contains 17 residues. In germline, CDR1 is WSHSY, CDR2 SAAADI. The CDR3 sequence: CASSESSREGGTDTQYF.

The rearrangement uses TRBV27 and TRBJ2-7; the TRBD1 assignment by TCRdb is unverifiable without DNA. Germline CDR1 MNHEY, CDR2 SMNVEV (reference sequence). The CDR3 runs 14 residues. CDR3 amino acids: CASSSRQSSYEQYF.

The V gene is TRBV28, the J gene TRBJ2-7; TCRdb names TRBD2, which stays unverified in the absence of DNA. This CDR3 spans 15 amino acids. The germline CDR1 and CDR2 sequences are MDHEN and SYDVKM. The CDR3 protein is CASTLYGTPLSEQYF.

The chain joins TRBV5-1 to TRBJ2-1; TCRdb picks TRBD2, but there is no DNA to check that call. CDR1 is SGHRS, CDR2 YFSETQ, per germline. CDR3 size: 17 residues. The CDR3: CASSLSTGLADNNEQFF.

The chain employs TRBV7-2 and TRBJ1-6. This CDR3 region has 12 residues. CDR1 is SGHTA and CDR2 is FQGNSA in the germline V gene. The CDR3 sequence is CASSFPPSPLHF.

The gene calls are TRBV27 and TRBJ1-6; TCRdb returns TRBD1, unconfirmable since there is no DNA. From germline, CDR1 is MNHEY and CDR2 SMNVEV (reference sequence). There are 13 residues in the CDR3. Here the CDR3 reads CASTSWGDSPLHF.

The chain employs TRBV27 and TRBJ2-2; absent DNA, TCRdb's TRBD1 call cannot be checked. Germline CDR1 is MNHEY and CDR2 is SMNVEV (reference sequence). The CDR3 extends over 14 amino acids. This chain's CDR3 is CASRTRPNTGELFF.

This CDR3 reads CASSLWDTTSF. The chain couples TRBV12-3 or TRBV12-4 to TRBJ1-2; the D call from TCRdb, TRBD1, cannot be confirmed without DNA. CDR3 length equals 11 residues.

The rearrangement joins TRBV12-3 or TRBV12-4 to TRBJ2-4; TCRdb lists TRBD1, though no DNA is available to test this call. This CDR3 spans 15 amino acids. CDR3 sequence reads: CASSRQPLAKNIQYF.

This rearrangement joins TRBV5-1 to TRBJ2-5; the D call of TRBD1 rests on TCRdb alone, since no DNA is present to check it. In germline, CDR1 is SGHRS, CDR2 YFSETQ. This CDR3 is 16 amino acids long. The CDR3 here is CASTASPGAIVETQYF.

The V gene is TRBV11-2, the J gene TRBJ2-6. This CDR3 comprises 15 residues. CDR1 is SGHAT, CDR2 FQNNGV, per germline. CDR3 sequence: CASSSIATGANVLTF.

The rearrangement joins TRBV18 to TRBJ2-7; there is no DNA to check the TCRdb D call of TRBD1. CDR3 length: 12 residues. CDR1 and CDR2 from the germline V gene are KGHSH and LQKENI. The CDR3: CASGQGEVDQYF. Full variable domain (missing parts from reference TRBV18 and TRBJ2-7): NAGVMQNPRHLVRRRGQEARLRCSPMKGHSHVYWYRQLPEEGLKFMVYLQKENIIDESGMPKERFSAEFPKEGPSILRIQQVVRGDSAAYFCASGQGEVDQYFGPGTRLTVT.

V usage is TRBV11-2 and J usage is TRBJ1-4; there is no DNA to check the TCRdb D call of TRBD1. CDR1 SGHAT and CDR2 FQNNGV come from the germline V gene. CDR3 length: 18 amino acids. CDR3 sequence reads: CASSFDRDRTGAREKLFF. Full variable domain (remainder filled in from reference TRBV11-2 and TRBJ1-4): EAGVAQSPRYKIIEKRQSVAFWCNPISGHATLYWYQQILGQGPKLLIQFQNNGVVDDSQLPKDRFSAERLKGVDSTLKIQPAKLEDSAVYLCASSFDRDRTGAREKLFFGSGTQLSVL.

The chain is built from TRBV18 and TRBJ2-1; lacking DNA, the TRBD1 call made by TCRdb goes unchecked. Per the germline V gene, CDR1 is KGHSH and CDR2 is LQKENI. The CDR3 totals 16 residues. The CDR3 region is CASSPRTATEYNEQFF. The complete variable domain, with remaining parts taken from reference TRBV18 and TRBJ2-1, reads NAGVMQNPRHLVRRRGQEARLRCSPMKGHSHVYWYRQLPEEGLKFMVYLQKENIIDESGMPKERFSAEFPKEGPSILRIQQVVRGDSAAYFCASSPRTATEYNEQFFGPGTRLTVL.

The gene calls are TRBV9 and TRBJ1-1; without DNA, the TCRdb call of TRBD1 cannot be checked. CDR1 is SGDLS and CDR2 is YYNGEE in the germline V gene. This CDR3 has 14 amino acids. CDR3 in amino acids: CASSLRDRGIEAFF.

The chain recombines TRBV5-6 with TRBJ2-7. The CDR3 spans 13 residues. The germline CDR1 and CDR2 sequences are SGHDT and YYEEEE. CDR3 loop: CASSWRDGYEQYF.

V and J are TRBV29-1 and TRBJ1-2; TCRdb lists TRBD1, though no DNA is available to test this call. The germline gives CDR1 SQVTM, CDR2 ANQGSEA. The length of the CDR3 is 13 residues. CDR3: CSVVGVERYGYTF.

CDR3 region: CAVTGGRNTEAFF. The genes are TRBV10-3 and TRBJ1-1; without DNA, the TCRdb call of TRBD1 cannot be checked. Germline lookup yields CDR1 ENHRY and CDR2 SYGVKD. The CDR3 contains 13 residues.

V gene TRBV7-2 combines with J gene TRBJ1-6; as DNA is missing, the TRBD1 call by TCRdb cannot be tested. The germline CDR1 and CDR2 sequences are SGHTA and FQGNSA. This CDR3 has 15 residues. Here the CDR3 reads CASSLETGRDSPLHF.

The chain has TRBV4-1 and TRBJ2-7; TCRdb's D gene call, TRBD2, goes unchecked for lack of DNA. CDR1 and CDR2 from the germline V gene are MGHRA and YSYEKL. This CDR3 has 15 amino acids. The CDR3 reads CASSQETSGTYEQYF.

The chain couples TRBV30 to TRBJ1-2; as DNA is missing, the TRBD1 call by TCRdb cannot be tested. CDR1 is GTSNPN and CDR2 is SVGIG in the germline V gene (reference sequence). The CDR3 length is 12 residues. The CDR3 protein is CAWNKGDYGYTF.

This chain uses TRBV3-1 with TRBJ2-2; absent DNA, TCRdb's TRBD2 call cannot be checked. The CDR3 length is 17 residues. CDR1 and CDR2 (germline): LGHDT, YNNKEL (reference sequence). CDR3 protein: CASSQDMGLAYTGELFF. The entire variable domain, with the rest obtained from reference TRBV3-1 and TRBJ2-2, is as follows: DTAVSQTPKYLVTQMGNDKSIKCEQNLGHDTMYWYKQDSKKFLKIMFSYNNKELIINETVPNRFSPKSPDKAHLNLHINSLELGDSAVYFCASSQDMGLAYTGELFFGEGSRLTVL.